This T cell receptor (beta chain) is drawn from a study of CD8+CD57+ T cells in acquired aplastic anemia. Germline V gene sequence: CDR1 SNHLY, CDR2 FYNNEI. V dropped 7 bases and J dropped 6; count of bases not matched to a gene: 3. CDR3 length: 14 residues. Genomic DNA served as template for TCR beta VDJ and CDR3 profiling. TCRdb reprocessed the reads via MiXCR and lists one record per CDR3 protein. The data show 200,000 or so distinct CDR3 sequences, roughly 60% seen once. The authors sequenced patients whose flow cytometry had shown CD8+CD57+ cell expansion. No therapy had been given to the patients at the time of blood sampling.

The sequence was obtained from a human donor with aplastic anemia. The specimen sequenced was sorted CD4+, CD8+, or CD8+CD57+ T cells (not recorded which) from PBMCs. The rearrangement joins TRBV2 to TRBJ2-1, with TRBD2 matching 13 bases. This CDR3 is CASTRLAGGNEQFF. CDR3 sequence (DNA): TGTGCCAGCACCCGACTAGCGGGGGGCAATGAGCAGTTCTTC.